The 25 T cell receptor beta chains below all came from one sample that was sequenced in a study of OX40 agonist ivuxolimab in advanced cancers. Here immunoSEQ multiplex PCR was the method, and the copy in TCRdb shows in-frame clones only, minus some. The table has around 60,000 clones, 70% to 85% seen once. Material: CD4+ or CD8+ T cells sorted from blood, obtained in a trial of the OX40 agonist ivuxolimab. These receptors originate from an adult with an advanced solid tumor such as melanoma, head and neck, liver or kidney cancer.

The chain employs TRBV7-9 and TRBJ2-3; 9 bases align to TRBD2. CDR3 length equals 14 residues. V was pared by 8 bases and J by 0 bases, with 3 bases of the junction left unmatched. Germline V gene data show CDR1 as SEHNR and CDR2 as FQNEAQ (reference sequence). The CDR3 loop reads CASLTSGSTDTQYF. CDR3 nucleotide sequence: TGTGCCAGCTTGACTAGCGGTAGCACAGATACGCAGTATTTT.

This clone was recorded only once. V gene TRBV5-2 combines with J gene TRBJ1-2. TRBV5-2 is a pseudogene segment. CDR3 length: 15 amino acids. CDR3 coding DNA: TGCGCCAGCAGCCAAGCTGGAGGACGGGACTATGGCTACACCTTC. Translation: CASSQAGGRDYGYTF.

The V gene is TRBV5-3, the J gene TRBJ1-4, with D uncertain. TRBV5-3 is designated an ORF whose function remains uncertain. There are 15 residues in the CDR3. The ends were cut back, 4 bases at V and 6 bases at J, with 16 bases in the middle. The CDR3 coding sequence is TGTGCCAGAAGCGCGTGGACCTTCAGATATGAAAAACTGTTTTTT. This encodes CARSAWTFRYEKLFF.

This chain joins TRBV5-6 and TRBJ2-1; 7 bases match TRBD2. V was pared by 2 bases and J by 6 bases, with 5 bases of the junction left unmatched. Germline loops: CDR1 SGHDT, CDR2 YYEEEE. CDR3 size: 14 residues. CDR3 sequence: CASSFSGLGNEQFF. The CDR3 DNA reads TGTGCCAGCAGCTTTTCTGGACTAGGCAATGAGCAGTTCTTC.

This chain connects TRBV6-5 to TRBJ1-1, with 7 bases aligning to TRBD1. CDR3 length equals 16 residues. J lost 0 bases, V lost 4 bases, and 8 bases had no gene match. Germline-derived CDR1 and CDR2 are MNHEY and SVGAGI. CDR3 in DNA: TGTGCCAGCAGTTTTGGACAGGCAAGGATGAACACTGAAGCTTTCTTT. It is translated as CASSFGQARMNTEAFF.

The J gene is TRBJ1-3, the V gene TRBV5-1; D unresolved. The CDR3 is made up of 14 amino acids. Per the germline V gene, CDR1 is SGHRS and CDR2 is YFSETQ. Trimming left V 6 bases short and J 0 bases short, with 10 bases between. Written as DNA, the CDR3 is TGCGCCAGCACTTCGGCAGGCTCTGGAAACACCATATATTTT. This codes for CASTSAGSGNTIYF.

The rearrangement uses TRBV11-2 and TRBJ1-3, with D uncertain. Trimming stripped 3 bases from V and 4 bases from J, with 10 bases between. Germline assignment: CDR1 SGHAT and CDR2 FQNNGV. This CDR3 region has 14 residues. The CDR3 protein is CASSFVGTGNTIYF. As DNA, the CDR3 is TGTGCCAGCAGCTTTGTGGGAACGGGAAACACCATATATTTT. Filled out from reference TRBV11-2 and TRBJ1-3, the complete variable domain reads EAGVAQSPRYKIIEKRQSVAFWCNPISGHATLYWYQQILGQGPKLLIQFQNNGVVDDSQLPKDRFSAERLKGVDSTLKIQPAKLEDSAVYLCASSFVGTGNTIYFGEGSWLTVV.

V usage is TRBV7-2 and J usage is TRBJ2-7; no clear D gene. The CDR3 runs to 14 residues. V dropped 1 base and J dropped 2 bases, with 9 bases sitting between them. Germline values: CDR1 SGHTA, CDR2 FQGNSA. CDR3 sequence reads: CASSLGHVAYEQYF. DNA for the CDR3: TGTGCCAGCAGCTTAGGTCACGTAGCCTACGAGCAGTACTTC.

The J gene is TRBJ2-2, the V gene TRBV11-3, with 8 nucleotides matching TRBD1. The CDR3 covers 16 residues. The germline V gene encodes CDR1 SGHNT and CDR2 YENEEA. Losses at the gene ends were 1 base for V and 1 base for J; bases not matched to a gene: 2. This CDR3 reads CASSLGGTGNTGELFF. Written as DNA, the CDR3 is TGTGCCAGCAGCTTAGGGGGGACAGGGAACACCGGGGAGCTGTTTTTT.

The chain links TRBV4-2 to TRBJ2-2; 8 bases are a match to TRBD1. Trimming removed 8 bases from V and 5 bases from J; junction bases left unmatched: 10. Germline-derived CDR1 and CDR2 are LGHNA and YNFKEQ. This CDR3 spans 15 amino acids. This CDR3 is CASGWTGSGTGELFF. In nucleotides, the CDR3 is TGTGCCAGCGGTTGGACAGGGAGTGGGACCGGGGAGCTGTTTTTT.

The CDR3 DNA follows: TGCAGCGTTCGCGATTGGAAAGCTTTCTTT. Its translation is CSVRDWKAFF. J is TRBJ1-1 and V is TRBV29-1, with D unresolved. Germline values: CDR1 SQVTM, CDR2 ANQGSEA. The CDR3 spans 10 residues. V was cut by 5 bases and J by 9 bases, with 10 bases left in between. The variable domain in full, with the rest retrieved from reference TRBV29-1 and TRBJ1-1, is SAVISQKPSRDICQRGTSLTIQCQVDSQVTMMFWYRQQPGQSLTLIATANQGSEATYESGFVIDKFPISRPNLTFSTLTVSNMSPEDSSIYLCSVRDWKAFFGQGTRLTVV.

The gene calls are TRBV7-2 and TRBJ1-3; D uncertain. The CDR3 is 14 residues long. Trimming removed 5 bases at V and 5 bases at J, with 13 bases between. Germline CDR1 is SGHTA and CDR2 is FQGNSA. CDR3 protein: CASSPTVDRNTIYF. For the CDR3, the DNA is TGTGCCAGCAGCCCTACTGTTGACCGAAACACCATATATTTT.

This chain joins TRBV11-2 and TRBJ1-5; TRBD1 is a possible D gene (6 bases). CDR3 length: 15 amino acids. Germline V gene sequence: CDR1 SGHAT, CDR2 FQNNGV. V gave up 1 base and J gave up 3 bases, with 10 bases separating them. CDR3 sequence (DNA): TGTGCCAGCAGCTTAGCCAGGGGACCCAATCAGCCCCAGCATTTT. It is translated as CASSLARGPNQPQHF.

This chain uses TRBV7-9 with TRBJ1-6; TRBD1 might be the D (5 bases). Trimming cost V 6 bases and J 0 bases, with 12 bases left between them. The CDR3 extends over 16 amino acids. The V gene's germline CDR1 is SEHNR and CDR2 FQNEAQ (reference sequence). DNA for the CDR3: TGTGCCAGCAGTTATCGGGGGAGCTCCTATAATTCACCCCTCCACTTT. It is translated as CASSYRGSSYNSPLHF.

In its sample, this clone was seen a few times. The gene calls are TRBV19 and TRBJ1-1; D perhaps matches TRBD1 (5 bases). The CDR3 covers 13 residues. V lost 1 base and J 5 bases, leaving 8 bases between the germline ends. Germline V gene lookup returns CDR1 LNHDA and CDR2 SQIVND (reference sequence). Written as DNA, the CDR3 is TGTGCCAGTAGTATAGCGCAGGGTACTGAAGCTTTCTTT. Encoded protein: CASSIAQGTEAFF.

The V gene is TRBV4-3, the J gene TRBJ2-3; D ambiguous. CDR1 LGHNA and CDR2 YSLEER come from the germline V gene. The length of the CDR3 is 15 residues. V lost 0 bases, J lost 5 bases, and 12 bases lay in between. The CDR3 DNA is TGCGCCAGCAGCCAAGAAGCGTACAGCCGAGATACGCAGTATTTT. Translated, it gives CASSQEAYSRDTQYF.

This rearrangement joins TRBV4-1 to TRBJ2-1, with 7 bases matching TRBD2. The trim removed 5 bases at V and 7 bases at J, leaving 14 bases unmatched. Per germline, CDR1 MGHRA and CDR2 YSYEKL. The CDR3 loop spans 16 amino acids. CDR3 DNA sequence: TGCGCCAGCAGCAGTAAGGGGATGACTAGCCAAAATGAGCAGTTCTTC. Translating it yields CASSSKGMTSQNEQFF.

V gene TRBV4-1 combines with J gene TRBJ1-6; D remains ambiguous. The V gene's germline CDR1 is MGHRA and CDR2 YSYEKL. The CDR3 runs to 13 residues. Between the trimmed V and J ends, which lost 3 bases and 10 bases, there was a span of 10 bases. CDR3 nucleotide sequence: TGCGCCAGCAGCCAGGAACGGAAGTCACCCCTCCACTTT. Its protein product is CASSQERKSPLHF.

There are a few counts of this clone. This chain uses TRBV29-1 with TRBJ2-1; the D gene is possibly TRBD2 (6 bases). V was trimmed by 4 bases and J by 4 bases, leaving 11 bases between them. The germline CDR1 and CDR2 sequences are SQVTM and ANQGSEA. The CDR3 runs to 13 residues. The CDR3 spells CSVASRGYNEQFF. The CDR3 nucleotides read TGCAGCGTTGCTTCCCGGGGGTACAATGAGCAGTTCTTC.

This clone was seen just once. The chain links TRBV4-2 to TRBJ1-1; TRBD1 matches at 7 bases. Germline V gene lookup returns CDR1 LGHNA and CDR2 YNFKEQ. This CDR3 region has 15 residues. Unmatched junction bases numbered 2, after V lost 0 bases and J lost 1 base. In DNA, the CDR3 is TGTGCCAGCAGCCAAGAACACAGGGGGAACACTGAAGCTTTCTTT. Amino acids: CASSQEHRGNTEAFF.

V and J are TRBV19 and TRBJ1-3, with D hard to call. There are 14 residues in the CDR3. V lost 0 bases, J lost 0 bases, and 3 bases lay in between. Germline assignment: CDR1 LNHDA and CDR2 SQIVND (reference sequence). The DNA for the CDR3 is TGTGCCAGTAGTATAGATCGCTCTGGAAACACCATATATTTT. It codes for CASSIDRSGNTIYF.

The chain joins TRBV19 to TRBJ1-1; D is uncertain. The germline CDR1 and CDR2 sequences are LNHDA and SQIVND (reference sequence). The V and J ends lost 4 bases and 0 bases respectively, with 6 bases between them. The CDR3 contains 13 residues. The CDR3 coding sequence is TGTGCCAGTAGTAGAACAGTGAACACTGAAGCTTTCTTT. Translated: CASSRTVNTEAFF. The full variable domain, in which reference TRBV19 and TRBJ1-1 provide the parts outside the CDR3, is DGGITQSPKYLFRKEGQNVTLSCEQNLNHDAMYWYRQDPGQGLRLIYYSQIVNDFQKGDIAEGYSVSREKKESFPLTVTSAQKNPTAFYLCASSRTVNTEAFFGQGTRLTVV.

This chain uses TRBV5-1 with TRBJ2-5, with unresolved D. The germline V gene encodes CDR1 SGHRS and CDR2 YFSETQ. V shed 4 bases and J shed 0 bases, with 13 bases lying between them. The CDR3 spans 15 residues. The chain's CDR3 is CASSPVGSHQETQYF. The CDR3 DNA reads as TGCGCCAGCAGCCCGGTGGGCAGTCACCAAGAGACCCAGTACTTC.

The chain carries TRBV10-3 and TRBJ2-6; 7 bases are a match to TRBD2. The CDR3 sequence is 15 residues long. Germline CDR1 reads ENHRY; CDR2 reads SYGVKD. The trim removed 5 bases at V and 4 bases at J, leaving 5 bases unmatched. CDR3 sequence reads: CAISSGARGANVLTF. As DNA, the CDR3 is TGTGCCATCAGTAGCGGGGCACGAGGGGCCAACGTCCTGACTTTC.

In its sample, this clone is medium-sized. J is TRBJ2-7 and V is TRBV5-1, with TRBD1 as a possible D gene (5 bases). V lost 0 bases and J lost 5, with 12 bases in between. Germline CDR1 reads SGHRS; CDR2 reads YFSETQ. This CDR3 comprises 14 residues. The CDR3 loop is CASSLVRTPNEQYF. DNA of the CDR3: TGCGCCAGCAGCTTGGTTAGGACACCAAACGAGCAGTACTTC.